What follows is one T cell receptor (beta chain) and its context. Antigen: not known. Produced via immunoSEQ multiplex PCR; TCRdb's table is partial and in-frame only. Here the sample spans some 150,000 clones, 90% being singletons. This CDR3 has 16 residues. CDR1 LNHDA and CDR2 SQIVND come from the germline V gene (reference sequence). The trim removed 4 bases at V and 5 bases at J, leaving 11 bases unmatched. This specimen comes from a study of T cell responses to AZD1222 COVID-19 vaccine. Whole-study findings and limits: Increased Spike-specific TCR breadth and depth were observed after two AZD1222 doses. White British donors predominated, females outnumbered males, and clonal diversity was possibly underestimated.

The chain combines TRBV19 with TRBJ1-5; 7 bases line up with TRBD1. Specimen: peripheral blood, collected 28 days after the second AZD1222 dose. The sequence was obtained from an adult who received the AZD1222 COVID-19 vaccine. The CDR3 DNA sequence: TGTGCCAGTAGTACTGTGGACAGGCGATTGGATCAGCCCCAGCATTTT. This gives the protein CASSTVDRRLDQPQHF.